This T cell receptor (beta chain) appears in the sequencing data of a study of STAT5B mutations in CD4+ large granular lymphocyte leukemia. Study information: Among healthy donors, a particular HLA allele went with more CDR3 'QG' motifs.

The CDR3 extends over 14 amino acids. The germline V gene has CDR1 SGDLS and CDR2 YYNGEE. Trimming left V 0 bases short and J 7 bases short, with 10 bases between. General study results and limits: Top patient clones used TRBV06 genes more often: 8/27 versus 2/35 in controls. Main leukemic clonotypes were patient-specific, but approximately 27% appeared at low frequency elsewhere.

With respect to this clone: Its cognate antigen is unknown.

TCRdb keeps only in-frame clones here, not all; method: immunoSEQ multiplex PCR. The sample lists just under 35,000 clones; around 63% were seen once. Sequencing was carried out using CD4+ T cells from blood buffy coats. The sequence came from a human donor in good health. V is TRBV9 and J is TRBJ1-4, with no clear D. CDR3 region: CASSVGPQSEKLFF. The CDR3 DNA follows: TGTGCCAGCAGCGTAGGACCTCAGAGTGAAAAACTGTTTTTT.